Following are 24 T cell receptor beta chains from one sample sequenced in a study of brain metastases from non-small cell lung cancer. TCRdb keeps only in-frame clones here, not all; method: immunoSEQ multiplex PCR. The table lists approximately 3,000 clones, roughly four fifths of them singletons, with about 4.6% in the top ten. Sequencing input: primary lung tumor tissue. Every receptor here comes from a donor aged 40 or older with non-small cell lung cancer.

This chain connects TRBV5-1 to TRBJ2-7; D might be TRBD2 (6 bases). Trimming removed 2 bases at V and 7 bases at J, with 13 bases between. The CDR3 is 13 residues long. Germline loops: CDR1 SGHRS, CDR2 YFSETQ. As DNA, the CDR3 is TGCGCCAGCAGCTTTAGCGGAGGAGAGGAGCAGTACTTC. Translating it yields CASSFSGGEEQYF. The entire variable domain, with the rest obtained from reference TRBV5-1 and TRBJ2-7, is as follows: KAGVTQTPRYLIKTRGQQVTLSCSPISGHRSVSWYQQTPGQGLQFLFEYFSETQRNKGNFPGRFSGRQFSNSRSEMNVSTLELGDSALYLCASSFSGGEEQYFGPGTRLTVT.

This chain uses TRBV12-3 or TRBV12-4 with TRBJ1-5; D not resolved. This CDR3 is 12 amino acids long. The V and J ends lost 7 bases and 7 bases respectively, with 11 bases between them. DNA for the CDR3: TGTGCCAGCAAGGATTTCGGGCAGCCCCAGCATTTT. Translating gives CASKDFGQPQHF.

As for this clone: A junction end diverges from the germline sequence, so it may reflect a read error. The CDR3: CASSGQGQSPFHF. For the CDR3, the DNA is TGTGCCAGCAGTGGACAGGGCCAGTCACCCTTCCACTTT. The V call is TRBV25-1, the J call TRBJ1-6; 7 positions agree with TRBD1. CDR3 length: 13 amino acids. Germline CDR1 MGHDK, CDR2 SYGVNS. Supplemented by reference TRBV25-1 and TRBJ1-6, the full variable domain reads EADIYQTPRYLVIGTGKKITLECSQTMGHDKMYWYQQDPGMELHLIHYSYGVNSTEKGDLSSESTVSRIRTEHFPLTLESARPSHTSQYLCASSGQGQSPFHFGNGTRLTVT.

V is TRBV30 and J is TRBJ2-3, with TRBD2 matching over 13 bases. Germline-derived CDR1 and CDR2 are GTSNPN and SVGIG (reference sequence). The CDR3 extends over 16 amino acids. The trim removed 4 bases at V and 2 bases at J, leaving 6 bases unmatched. The CDR3 DNA reads as TGTGCCTGGAATACGACTAGCGGGGGGATCACAGATACGCAGTATTTT. Translation gives CAWNTTSGGITDTQYF.

This rearrangement joins TRBV20-1 to TRBJ1-2; no firm D call. The CDR3 totals 13 residues. Germline-derived CDR1 and CDR2 are DFQATT and SNEGSKA (reference sequence). The V and J ends lost 3 bases and 8 bases respectively, with 16 bases between them. CDR3 protein: CSASNSTALGYTF. CDR3 nucleotides: TGCAGTGCTAGTAATTCAACCGCCCTGGGCTACACCTTC.

This chain connects TRBV4-2 to TRBJ1-5; D is unresolved. The CDR3 length is 14 residues. Germline CDR1 reads LGHNA; CDR2 reads YNFKEQ. The V end lost 4 bases, the J end lost 0 bases, and 7 bases lay between the germline ends. The CDR3 DNA reads as TGTGCCAGCAGCCGGTCGATTAGCAATCAGCCCCAGCATTTT. It is translated as CASSRSISNQPQHF.

This clone occurred once. The J gene is TRBJ1-2, the V gene TRBV29-1; D ambiguous. The CDR3 consists of 13 residues. V lost 5 bases and J 4 bases, leaving 14 bases between the germline ends. Germline assignment: CDR1 SQVTM and CDR2 ANQGSEA. The CDR3 coding sequence is TGCAGCGTTAATCCGCAAAGGCCCTATGGCTACACCTTC. It encodes CSVNPQRPYGYTF.

J is TRBJ1-2 and V is TRBV11-2, with a weak D call TRBD1 (5 bases). The CDR3 is made up of 19 amino acids. Germline lookup yields CDR1 SGHAT and CDR2 FQNNGV. The germline V and J ends were trimmed by 4 bases and 5 bases, with 29 bases remaining between them. CDR3 loop: CASSSNTDYRDSQKYGYTF. CDR3 nucleotides: TGTGCCAGCAGCTCCAACACAGATTATCGGGACTCCCAAAAGTATGGCTACACCTTC.

A single count supports this clone. The chain uses TRBV4-1 and TRBJ2-3; 7 nucleotides align to TRBD1. With V trimmed by 1 base and J by 2 bases, 9 bases remained unmatched. The CDR3 length is 17 residues. Germline V gives CDR1 MGHRA, CDR2 YSYEKL. DNA for the CDR3: TGCGCCAGCAGCCAAGGCCACGGACAGGACCCCACAGATACGCAGTATTTT. The encoded protein is CASSQGHGQDPTDTQYF.

In the case of this clone: It is unclear where the CDR3 begins or ends on the DNA, so no DNA is shown, and the CDR3 is as TCRdb lists it. Other DNA sequences of this sample code for an identical CDR3. The chain carries TRBV30 and TRBJ1-6. Germline V gene sequence: CDR1 GTSNPN, CDR2 SVGIG (reference sequence). Termini included, the CDR3 measures 15 amino acids. The CDR3 sequence is CAWGRGSSYNSPLHF.

Concerning this clone: At one end the junction does not follow the germline gene, possibly because of a read error. The chain employs TRBV7-8 and TRBJ2-2, with 7 bases identical to TRBD1. CDR3 length equals 15 residues. The germline gives CDR1 SGHVS, CDR2 FQNEAQ. The DNA for the CDR3 is TGTGCCAGCAGCTCCCACAGGGGAAACACCGGGGAGATGTTTTTT. Translation gives CASSSHRGNTGEMFF.

This clone was detected a few times. The rearrangement joins TRBV12-2 to TRBJ1-3; TRBD1, the D gene given by the table, was not confirmed from the DNA. TRBV12-2 is annotated as a pseudogene. The CDR3 spans 18 residues. The DNA for the CDR3 is TGTGCAAGTCGCTCCTCGCGCGTTTCAGGGGGGCCCAGAAACACCATATATTTT. It is translated as CASRSSRVSGGPRNTIYF.

This clone was counted only a few times. The gene calls are TRBV11-3 and TRBJ2-3; D is unresolved. The ends were cut back, 5 bases at V and 4 bases at J, with 7 bases in the middle. CDR3 length: 12 residues. Looked up from germline, CDR1 is SGHNT and CDR2 is YENEEA. The CDR3 is CASSPGPDTQYF. In DNA form, the CDR3 reads TGTGCCAGCAGCCCGGGCCCAGATACGCAGTATTTT.

The J gene is TRBJ2-3, the V gene TRBV6-5; 12 nucleotides line up with TRBD2. V trimming: 8 bases; J trimming: 6 bases; junction bases outside the gene matches: 3. CDR1 MNHEY and CDR2 SVGAGI come from the germline V gene. The CDR3 extends over 13 amino acids. The chain's CDR3 is CASASGGDDTQYF. The CDR3 nucleotides are TGTGCCAGCGCTAGCGGGGGGGATGATACGCAGTATTTT.

The chain links TRBV29-1 to TRBJ1-1; D gene uncertain. The CDR3 spans 10 residues. Germline loops: CDR1 SQVTM, CDR2 ANQGSEA. The germline V and J ends were trimmed by 7 bases and 0 bases, with 3 bases remaining between them. For the CDR3, the DNA is TGCAGCGCCCTGAACACTGAAGCTTTCTTT. Its translation: CSALNTEAFF. Full variable domain (rest looked up from reference TRBV29-1 and TRBJ1-1): SAVISQKPSRDICQRGTSLTIQCQVDSQVTMMFWYRQQPGQSLTLIATANQGSEATYESGFVIDKFPISRPNLTFSTLTVSNMSPEDSSIYLCSALNTEAFFGQGTRLTVV.

The V call is TRBV29-1, the J call TRBJ2-5; D gene unclear. There are 12 residues in the CDR3. Germline CDR1 and CDR2: SQVTM and ANQGSEA. V gave up 3 bases and J gave up 5 bases, with 10 bases separating them. CDR3 amino acids: CSVESERETQYF. CDR3 in DNA: TGCAGCGTTGAGTCCGAGAGGGAGACCCAGTACTTC. The entire variable domain, with the rest obtained from reference TRBV29-1 and TRBJ2-5, is as follows: SAVISQKPSRDICQRGTSLTIQCQVDSQVTMMFWYRQQPGQSLTLIATANQGSEATYESGFVIDKFPISRPNLTFSTLTVSNMSPEDSSIYLCSVESERETQYFGPGTRLLVL.

J is TRBJ1-2 and V is TRBV28; D is unclear. This CDR3 is built from 14 residues. Trimming removed 4 bases from V and 5 bases from J, with 14 bases in between. Germline V CDR1 and CDR2: MDHEN, SYDVKM. The CDR3 here is CASSSTLELYGYTF. CDR3 coding DNA: TGTGCCAGCAGTTCAACCCTTGAATTGTATGGCTACACCTTC.

This chain links TRBV10-2 with TRBJ1-3; 7 nucleotides line up with TRBD1. Losses at the gene ends were 4 bases for V and 0 bases for J; bases not matched to a gene: 6. The CDR3 covers 16 residues. CDR1 WSHSY and CDR2 SAAADI come from the germline V gene. The CDR3 DNA reads as TGCGCCAGCAGTGTTTCCAGACAGGGCTCTGGAAACACCATATATTTT. It specifies CASSVSRQGSGNTIYF.

The V gene is TRBV7-2, the J gene TRBJ2-1; D might be TRBD1 (5 bases). The CDR3 is 14 amino acids. Germline V gene sequence: CDR1 SGHTA, CDR2 FQGNSA. V lost 4 bases and J 7 bases, leaving 14 bases between the germline ends. CDR3 loop: CASSSGRASNEQFF. Here the CDR3 DNA reads TGTGCCAGCAGCTCAGGCAGGGCGAGTAATGAGCAGTTCTTC. Together with reference TRBV7-2 and TRBJ2-1, the CDR3 gives the full variable domain: GAGVSQSPSNKVTEKGKDVELRCDPISGHTALYWYRQSLGQGLEFLIYFQGNSAPDKSGLPSDRFSAERTGGSVSTLTIQRTQQEDSAVYLCASSSGRASNEQFFGPGTRLTVL.

The chain couples TRBV12-3 or TRBV12-4 to TRBJ2-1, with unresolved D. The length of the CDR3 is 13 residues. Trimming took off 1 base at V and 5 bases at J, with 6 bases between the two ends. CDR3 loop: CASSLVQNNEQFF. DNA of the CDR3: TGTGCCAGCAGTTTAGTACAGAACAATGAGCAGTTCTTC.

The CDR3 DNA reads as TGTGCCAGCAGCTTAGTCGGGTATCAGCCCCAGCATTTT. Its protein is CASSLVGYQPQHF. This chain uses TRBV7-2 with TRBJ1-5, with D unclear. The V gene's germline CDR1 is SGHTA and CDR2 FQGNSA. This CDR3 is built from 13 residues. V lost 1 base to trimming and J lost 5 bases, with 6 bases between them.

As to this clone: The germline gene is not matched at one end of the junction; a read error may be the cause. The chain couples TRBV2 to TRBJ2-3, with 8 positions matching TRBD1. Germline V lookup: CDR1 SNHLY, CDR2 FYNNEI. The CDR3 contains 15 residues. The CDR3 DNA reads as TGTGCCAGCAGTCTGGTGGGACAGGTAGGAGATATGCAGTATTTT. Protein: CASSLVGQVGDMQYF.

Remarks on this clone: At one of its ends the junction is not consistent with the germline gene, which may arise from a read error. The chain joins TRBV28 to TRBJ2-7; D is possibly TRBD1 or TRBD2 (6 bases each). CDR3 length equals 14 residues. Germline loops: CDR1 MDHEN, CDR2 SYDVKM. The CDR3 here is CASSRSWGAYEQYF. CDR3 DNA sequence: TGTGCCAGCAGTCGTTCGTGGGGGGCCTATGAGCAGTACTTC. The full variable domain, in which reference TRBV28 and TRBJ2-7 provide the parts outside the CDR3, is DVKVTQSSRYLVKRTGEKVFLECVQDMDHENMFWYRQDPGLGLRLIYFSYDVKMKEKGDIPEGYSVSREKKERFSLILESASTNQTSMYLCASSRSWGAYEQYFGPGTRLTVT.

V and J are TRBV2 and TRBJ2-7; the D is unclear. The CDR3 totals 16 residues. With 6 bases removed from V and 2 bases from J, the gap between germline ends came to 20 bases. Germline V gene sequence: CDR1 SNHLY, CDR2 FYNNEI. The CDR3 region is CASSLETEVSTYEQYF. CDR3 nucleotide sequence: TGTGCCAGCAGCTTAGAAACCGAAGTTTCGACCTACGAGCAGTACTTC.